These 17 T cell receptor beta chains came from one sample sequenced in a study of blood T cell repertoires in COVID-19. TCRdb's table, derived via immunoSEQ multiplex PCR, lists solely in-frame clones and lacks some. The sample shows over 55,000 clones, around 87% of them seen only once. The sequencing input was peripheral blood. Receptors originate from a man between 50 and 59 years old with active COVID-19.

The chain has TRBV12-3 or TRBV12-4 and TRBJ1-1; D may be TRBD1 (5 bases). The CDR3 covers 11 residues. V dropped 7 bases and J dropped 7 bases, with 10 bases sitting between them. The CDR3 DNA sequence: TGTGCCAGCAAGCGGGACTTTGAAGCTTTCTTT. This translates into CASKRDFEAFF.

This sequence joins TRBV9 and TRBJ2-3; D may be TRBD1 (5 bases). The CDR3 consists of 14 residues. With 0 bases removed from V and 4 bases from J, the gap between germline ends came to 9 bases. Germline CDR1 SGDLS, CDR2 YYNGEE. The CDR3 here is CASSVVQGSDTQYF. The CDR3 DNA reads as TGTGCCAGCAGCGTAGTTCAGGGCTCAGATACGCAGTATTTT. Drawing the rest from reference TRBV9 and TRBJ2-3, the complete variable domain is DSGVTQTPKHLITATGQRVTLRCSPRSGDLSVYWYQQSLDQGLQFLIQYYNGEERAKGNILERFSAQQFPDLHSELNLSSLELGDSALYFCASSVVQGSDTQYFGPGTRLTVL.

The V and J genes are TRBV27 and TRBJ2-3; 7 bases map to TRBD2. CDR1 MNHEY and CDR2 SMNVEV come from the germline V gene (reference sequence). The CDR3 length is 15 residues. The V gene end was trimmed by 5 bases and the J gene end by 6 bases; junction bases not matched to a gene: 11. CDR3 loop: CASSPGTTSRDTQYF. The CDR3 DNA reads as TGTGCCAGCAGTCCCGGGACTACCTCGCGGGATACGCAGTATTTT.

The chain is built from TRBV4-3 and TRBJ2-5; 7 bases match TRBD1. The CDR3 spans 14 residues. V lost 1 base, J lost 3 bases, and 2 bases stayed unmatched. CDR1 LGHNA and CDR2 YSLEER come from the germline V gene. CDR3 amino acids: CASSQVQGEETQYF. The CDR3 DNA reads as TGCGCCAGCAGCCAAGTTCAGGGGGAAGAGACCCAGTACTTC.

The gene calls are TRBV6-4 and TRBJ2-7; 7 bases are a match to TRBD2. CDR1 and CDR2 from the germline V gene are MRHNA and SNTAGT. The length of the CDR3 is 16 residues. Losses at the gene ends were 3 bases for V and 9 bases for J; bases not matched to a gene: 17. The CDR3 loop is CASSDRGRESMMAQYF. The CDR3 nucleotides read TGTGCCAGCAGTGATAGAGGGCGGGAGTCCATGATGGCGCAGTACTTC.

The CDR3 region has the DNA TGTGCCAGCAGCGGCGGGGGCCTGAACACCGGGGAGCTGTTTTTT. Amino acid sequence: CASSGGGLNTGELFF. This chain links TRBV9 with TRBJ2-2; perhaps TRBD2 as D (7 bases). V lost 3 bases, J lost 1 base, and 10 bases lay in between. The CDR3 has 15 residues. The germline CDR1 and CDR2 sequences are SGDLS and YYNGEE.

This clone was recorded once. The chain combines TRBV11-3 with TRBJ1-1; a weak D match, TRBD1 (5 bases). Germline CDR1 reads SGHNT; CDR2 reads YENEEA. The CDR3 sequence is 14 residues long. The ends were cut back, 5 bases at V and 1 base at J, with 11 bases in the middle. CDR3 loop: CASSPNTGNTEAFF. The CDR3 region has the DNA TGTGCCAGCAGCCCCAATACAGGGAACACTGAAGCTTTCTTT.

The rearrangement uses TRBV3-1 (or the pseudogene TRBV3-2) and TRBJ1-4, with 11 bases fitting TRBD1. CDR3 length: 15 residues. Germline V gene sequence: CDR1 LGHDT, CDR2 YNNKEL (reference sequence). Trimming at V came to 4 bases and at J to 7 bases, leaving 5 bases not matched to a gene. This CDR3 is CASSLPGQGVEKLFF. In DNA, the CDR3 is TGTGCCAGCAGCCTTCCGGGACAGGGGGTTGAAAAACTGTTTTTT.

The chain combines TRBV19 with TRBJ1-1; 7 bases are a match to TRBD1. The CDR3 runs 15 residues. Germline-derived CDR1 and CDR2 are LNHDA and SQIVND (reference sequence). V was clipped by 7 bases and J by 5 bases; unmatched bases: 13. The CDR3 DNA is TGTGCCAGTACCTCGAGACAGGGAAGGGGAACTGAAGCTTTCTTT. This codes for CASTSRQGRGTEAFF.

The J gene is TRBJ2-5, the V gene TRBV7-7; the D is unclear. V shed 2 bases and J shed 5 bases, with 9 bases lying between them. Germline V gene data show CDR1 as SSHAT and CDR2 as FNYEAQ (reference sequence). This CDR3 contains 13 residues. This CDR3 reads CASSLQDLETQYF. DNA for the CDR3: TGTGCCAGCAGCTTACAGGATTTGGAGACCCAGTACTTC.

This clone was counted once. The chain links TRBV9 to TRBJ1-5, with D possibly TRBD1 on 5 matching bases. The CDR3 contains 15 residues. V gave up 0 bases and J gave up 7 bases, with 14 bases separating them. Germline V gene sequence: CDR1 SGDLS, CDR2 YYNGEE. The CDR3 reads CASSVDWGGGQPQHF. The CDR3 DNA reads as TGTGCCAGCAGCGTAGACTGGGGGGGAGGGCAGCCCCAGCATTTT.

The rearrangement uses TRBV28 and TRBJ2-7, with a possible D match to TRBD1 (6 bases). The length of the CDR3 is 14 residues. CDR1 MDHEN and CDR2 SYDVKM come from the germline V gene. The V end was cut by 7 bases, the J end by 2 bases, with 15 bases between. CDR3 amino acids: CASNHQDSTYEQYF. DNA for the CDR3: TGTGCCAGCAACCACCAGGACAGTACCTACGAGCAGTACTTC.

V and J are TRBV24-1 and TRBJ2-3; 7 nucleotides match TRBD1. Germline assignment: CDR1 KGHDR and CDR2 SFDVKD. V lost 4 bases and J lost 0; bases outside the gene matches: 6. The CDR3 is made up of 16 amino acids. The CDR3 DNA reads as TGTGCCACCAGTGACCTCCGGGACAGCAGCACAGATACGCAGTATTTT. Translated: CATSDLRDSSTDTQYF.

The V gene is TRBV30, the J gene TRBJ1-2; TRBD1 aligns across 9 bases. V lost 0 bases to trimming and J lost 6 bases; unmatched junction nucleotides: 11. The CDR3 extends over 16 amino acids. In germline, CDR1 is GTSNPN, CDR2 SVGIG (reference sequence). The CDR3 loop reads CAWSVHPLGTGNGYTF. CDR3 bases: TGTGCCTGGAGTGTACACCCCCTCGGGACAGGGAATGGCTACACCTTC. The whole variable domain, remainder taken from reference TRBV30 and TRBJ1-2, is SQTIHQWPATLVQPVGSPLSLECTVEGTSNPNLYWYRQAAGRGLQLLFYSVGIGQISSEVPQNLSASRPQDRQFILSSKKLLLSDSGFYLCAWSVHPLGTGNGYTFGSGTRLTVV.

This chain links TRBV5-1 with TRBJ2-5; weak D call: TRBD1 (6 bases). The CDR3 spans 15 residues. Germline V lookup: CDR1 SGHRS, CDR2 YFSETQ. Deletions cut 0 bases from V and 1 base from J, with 10 bases between. The CDR3 DNA is TGCGCCAGCAGCTTGGCCTTACAGGGCCAAGAGACCCAGTACTTC. Translated: CASSLALQGQETQYF.

The chain links TRBV19 to TRBJ1-6, with a tentative D call TRBD1 (5 bases). Trimming cost V 4 bases and J 19 bases, with 17 bases left between them. From germline, CDR1 is LNHDA and CDR2 SQIVND (reference sequence). The CDR3 spans 12 residues. The CDR3 nucleotides are TGTGCCAGTAGTACCACGACGGGGACTGCTCACTTT. Translating it yields CASSTTTGTAHF. Full variable domain (outside the CDR3, taken from reference TRBV19 and TRBJ1-6): DGGITQSPKYLFRKEGQNVTLSCEQNLNHDAMYWYRQDPGQGLRLIYYSQIVNDFQKGDIAEGYSVSREKKESFPLTVTSAQKNPTAFYLCASSTTTGTAHFGNGTRLTVT.

This clone appeared a single time. The chain is built from TRBV18 and TRBJ1-2; D unresolved. There are 12 residues in the CDR3. The V gene's germline CDR1 is KGHSH and CDR2 LQKENI. The V end was cut by 6 bases, the J end by 4 bases, with 9 bases between. CDR3 loop: CASSPESYGYTF. In DNA form, the CDR3 reads TGTGCCAGCTCCCCGGAGTCCTATGGCTACACCTTC.